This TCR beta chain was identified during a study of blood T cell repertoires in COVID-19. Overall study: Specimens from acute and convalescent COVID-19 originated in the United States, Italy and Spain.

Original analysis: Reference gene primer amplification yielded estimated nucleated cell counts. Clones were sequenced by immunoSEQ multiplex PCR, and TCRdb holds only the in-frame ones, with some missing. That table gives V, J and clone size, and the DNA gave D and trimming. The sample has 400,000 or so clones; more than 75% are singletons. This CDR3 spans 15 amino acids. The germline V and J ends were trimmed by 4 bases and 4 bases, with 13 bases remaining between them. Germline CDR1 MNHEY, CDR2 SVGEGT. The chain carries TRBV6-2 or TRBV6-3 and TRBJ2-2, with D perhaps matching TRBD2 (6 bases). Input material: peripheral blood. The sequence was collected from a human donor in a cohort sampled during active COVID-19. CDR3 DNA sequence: TGTGCCAGCAGTTGGGCGGGGCGAGGCACCGGGGAGCTGTTTTTT. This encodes CASSWAGRGTGELFF.